Sequencing of this T cell receptor (beta chain) was carried out in a study of T cell repertoires in cytomegalovirus infection. In the study overall: Well-studied HLA-B-restricted epitopes and recently identified HLA-C-restricted epitopes of CMV were both used in the study.

Study observations and caveats: CMV-specific TCR beta clonotypes restricted by HLA-C were the ones dominating the ex vivo response. Totalled public TCR beta family frequency picked out people who carried CMV plus the relevant HLA.

Via MiXCR, TCRdb re-called the reads, giving one row per CDR3 protein. The sample has approximately 300,000 distinct CDR3 sequences, about 27% seen once; the top ten hold 20%. This clonotype was picked up a small number of times. The antigen is not known. The sequence was obtained from a human donor in good health (CMV status not recorded). Some clones in this sample may be carry-over from other donors' samples. Sequences were derived from cultured PBMCs, sampled from culture after CMV antigen stimulation.

Here the CDR3 DNA reads TGTGCCAGCAGTTTAGGCAGTACTAGCAATCAGCCCCAGCATTTT. The encoded protein is CASSLGSTSNQPQHF. V is TRBV27 and J is TRBJ1-5; D call uncertain. Germline V CDR1 and CDR2: MNHEY, SMNVEV (reference sequence). Trimming shortened V by 2 bases and J by 0 bases, and 8 bases separated the two germline ends. This CDR3 spans 15 amino acids.